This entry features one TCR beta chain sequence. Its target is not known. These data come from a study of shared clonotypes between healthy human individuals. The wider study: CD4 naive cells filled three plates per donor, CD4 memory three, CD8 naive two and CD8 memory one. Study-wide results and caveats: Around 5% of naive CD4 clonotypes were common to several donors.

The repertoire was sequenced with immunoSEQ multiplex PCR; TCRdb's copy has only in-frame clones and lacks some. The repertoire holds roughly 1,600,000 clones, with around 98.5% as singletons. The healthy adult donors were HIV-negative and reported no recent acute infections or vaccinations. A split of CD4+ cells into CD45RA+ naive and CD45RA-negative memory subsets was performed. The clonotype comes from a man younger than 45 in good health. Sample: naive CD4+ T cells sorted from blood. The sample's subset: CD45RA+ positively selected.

For the CDR3, the DNA is TGTGCCAGCAGCACCGGGACAGGGAGGAACGAGCAGTACTTC. Protein sequence: CASSTGTGRNEQYF. This chain connects TRBV9 to TRBJ2-7; 9 bases map to TRBD1. V lost 4 bases, J lost 5 bases, and 7 bases stayed unmatched. Germline V lookup: CDR1 SGDLS, CDR2 YYNGEE. This CDR3 is 14 amino acids long.